This T cell receptor (beta chain) was recorded in a study of T cell repertoires in cytomegalovirus infection. Whole-study context: Public TCR beta signatures provided an indication of both CMV infection and a matching HLA type.

TCRdb re-called the reads with MiXCR, one entry per CDR3 protein. The profile shows a few hundred thousand distinct CDR3 sequences, about a sixth of them singletons. The junction had 8 bases not matched to a gene; V was cut back by 1 base and J by 3 bases. The CDR3 totals 17 residues. Germline-derived CDR1 and CDR2 are LGHNA and YSLEER. The source of this sequence is a human donor in good health (CMV status not recorded). Some clones in this sample may be carry-over from other donors' samples. The chain has TRBV4-3 and TRBJ1-5; TRBD1 matches 8 bases. The specimen sequenced was PBMCs. The CDR3 region has the DNA TGCGCCAGCAGCCAAGGTTTGACAGGGGATCTCAATCAGCCCCAGCATTTT. Translated, it gives CASSQGLTGDLNQPQHF.